The present TCR beta chain was sequenced within a study of radiotherapy plus CTLA-4 blockade in lung cancer. About the study: Of all patients, approximately 18% responded objectively and roughly 31% showed disease control.

Chemo-refractory metastatic non-small-cell lung cancer patients were treated with focal radiation plus CTLA-4 blockade with ipilimumab. Sequenced by immunoSEQ multiplex PCR; TCRdb stores in-frame clones only, minus some. The table records about 88,000 clones, 55% to 75% of them present only once. The CDR3 is made up of 14 amino acids. V lost 5 bases to trimming and J lost 5 bases; unmatched junction nucleotides: 5. CDR1 and CDR2 (germline): KGHSH, LQKENI. Study-level findings and limits: Radiotherapy plus ipilimumab was followed by expansion in blood of tumor-derived TCR clones. Early blood T cell clone dynamics, with interferon-beta, were reported to best predict response.

About this clone: Antigen specificity is unknown.

The sequence came from a human donor with non-small cell lung cancer that progressed on radiotherapy plus ipilimumab. The sequencing used peripheral blood, collected from a patient treated with radiotherapy plus ipilimumab. This chain joins TRBV18 and TRBJ2-1; 8 positions match TRBD2. The CDR3 DNA follows: TGTGCCAGCTCAGGGGGTAGCGGGGACAATGAGCAGTTCTTC. It specifies CASSGGSGDNEQFF.